Presented here are 17 T cell receptor beta chains from one specimen sequenced in a study of CD8+ T cells in alopecia areata. Treatment here: oral pan-JAK inhibitor, 5-10 mg twice daily. RNA extraction was followed by reverse transcription into cDNA, which acted as the sequencing template. Sequencing used immunoSEQ multiplex PCR; TCRdb keeps in-frame clones, though not all of them. Of 180,000 or so clones listed, roughly 50% are singletons. This sample comprised CD8+ T cells sorted from blood, obtained at week 24, from a patient treated with tofacitinib. The receptors stem from a human donor with alopecia areata.

The chain joins TRBV2 to TRBJ2-2; a possible D gene is TRBD2 (5 bases). Germline-derived CDR1 and CDR2 are SNHLY and FYNNEI. The ends were cut back, 4 bases at V and 7 bases at J, with 10 bases in the middle. The CDR3 loop spans 13 amino acids. The CDR3 DNA reads TGTGCCAGCAGTGCCCCTGAGGGCGGGGAGCTGTTTTTT. This gives the protein CASSAPEGGELFF.

The V gene is TRBV10-3, the J gene TRBJ1-1, with 8 bases aligning to TRBD1. The CDR3 has 15 amino acids. Germline values: CDR1 ENHRY, CDR2 SYGVKD. The ends lost 2 bases at V and 5 bases at J; junction bases unmatched: 7. The CDR3 loop reads CAISERQGYQTEAFF. In nucleotides, the CDR3 is TGTGCCATCAGTGAGAGACAGGGGTATCAGACTGAAGCTTTCTTT.

The V gene is TRBV9, the J gene TRBJ2-1; TRBD2 matches at 9 bases. With V trimmed by 0 bases and J by 6 bases, 10 bases remained unmatched. The germline CDR1 and CDR2 sequences are SGDLS and YYNGEE. The CDR3 loop spans 17 amino acids. The CDR3 DNA sequence: TGTGCCAGCAGCGTAGCCCCGGCGGCGGGGGGGCCCAATGAGCAGTTCTTC. Translating gives CASSVAPAAGGPNEQFF. The entire variable domain, with the rest obtained from reference TRBV9 and TRBJ2-1, is as follows: DSGVTQTPKHLITATGQRVTLRCSPRSGDLSVYWYQQSLDQGLQFLIQYYNGEERAKGNILERFSAQQFPDLHSELNLSSLELGDSALYFCASSVAPAAGGPNEQFFGPGTRLTVL.

This chain connects TRBV30 to TRBJ2-7; no reliable D call. The V end was cut by 2 bases, the J end by 3 bases, with 8 bases between. CDR1 GTSNPN and CDR2 SVGIG come from the germline V gene (reference sequence). The CDR3 covers 12 residues. Here the CDR3 DNA reads TGTGCCTGGAGTCATCCGGACTACGAGCAGTACTTC. Translated: CAWSHPDYEQYF. Variable domain in full (rest from reference TRBV30 and TRBJ2-7): SQTIHQWPATLVQPVGSPLSLECTVEGTSNPNLYWYRQAAGRGLQLLFYSVGIGQISSEVPQNLSASRPQDRQFILSSKKLLLSDSGFYLCAWSHPDYEQYFGPGTRLTVT.

This clone was detected a few times. The chain recombines TRBV9 with TRBJ2-6; 9 bases line up with TRBD1. The V segment lost 4 bases and the J segment 1 base; nucleotides outside the gene matches: 12. The CDR3 runs 19 residues. From germline, CDR1 is SGDLS and CDR2 YYNGEE. The CDR3 loop is CASSTHTGGISSGANVLTF. DNA of the CDR3: TGTGCCAGCAGCACCCACACAGGGGGCATTTCTTCTGGGGCCAACGTCCTGACTTTC.

The chain employs TRBV27 and TRBJ1-6; D is unresolved. The CDR3 is made up of 12 amino acids. V was cut by 6 bases and J by 7 bases, with 7 bases left in between. Germline V lookup: CDR1 MNHEY, CDR2 SMNVEV (reference sequence). The CDR3 DNA reads TGTGCCAGCAGCGCGTACAATTCACCCCTCCACTTT. Translated, it gives CASSAYNSPLHF.

The chain employs TRBV27 and TRBJ1-4; D unresolved. The CDR3 length is 13 residues. Trimming cost V 5 bases and J 8 bases, with 12 bases left between them. The V gene's germline CDR1 is MNHEY and CDR2 SMNVEV (reference sequence). CDR3 protein: CASSSSVREKLFF. DNA of the CDR3: TGTGCCAGCAGTAGTTCCGTAAGGGAAAAACTGTTTTTT. Together with reference TRBV27 and TRBJ1-4, the CDR3 gives the full variable domain: EAQVTQNPRYLITVTGKKLTVTCSQNMNHEYMSWYRQDPGLGLRQIYYSMNVEVTDKGDVPEGYKVSRKEKRNFPLILESPSPNQTSLYFCASSSSVREKLFFGSGTQLSVL.

The chain joins TRBV19 to TRBJ2-3; D gene unclear. CDR1 and CDR2 (germline): LNHDA, SQIVND (reference sequence). Trimming shortened V by 5 bases and J by 2 bases, and 5 bases separated the two germline ends. The CDR3 spans 12 residues. The CDR3 loop reads CASSPDTDTQYF. The CDR3 DNA reads as TGTGCCAGTAGTCCCGACACAGATACGCAGTATTTT.

The chain combines TRBV14 with TRBJ2-7; maybe TRBD2 (5 bases). In germline, CDR1 is SGHDN, CDR2 FVKESK. CDR3 size: 13 residues. V was cut by 4 bases and J by 5 bases, with 12 bases left in between. DNA for the CDR3: TGTGCCAGCAGCCCCAATTACGGGGACGAGCAGTACTTC. Its protein is CASSPNYGDEQYF.

V is TRBV5-1 and J is TRBJ2-7; D is possibly TRBD1 (8 bases). Germline values: CDR1 SGHRS, CDR2 YFSETQ. The length of the CDR3 is 14 residues. V lost 1 base and J 2 bases, leaving 10 bases between the germline ends. This CDR3 reads CASSLTGGAYEQYF. As DNA, the CDR3 is TGCGCCAGCAGCTTGACAGGGGGGGCCTACGAGCAGTACTTC.

This chain joins TRBV15 and TRBJ2-3, with 8 bases identical to TRBD1. Trimming removed 2 bases from V and 6 bases from J; junction bases left unmatched: 4. The length of the CDR3 is 14 residues. CDR1 LNHNV and CDR2 YYDKDF come from the germline V gene (reference sequence). CDR3 sequence reads: CATSRTRQGDTQYF. The CDR3 coding sequence is TGTGCCACCAGCAGAACCCGACAGGGGGATACGCAGTATTTT.

The rearrangement links TRBV5-6 to TRBJ1-1; D uncertain. This CDR3 has 14 amino acids. V was trimmed by 5 bases and J by 4 bases, leaving 15 bases between them. Germline CDR1 SGHDT, CDR2 YYEEEE. In nucleotides, the CDR3 is TGTGCCAGCAGGCCCCAAAGAAGGGTCACTGAAGCTTTCTTT. Amino acids: CASRPQRRVTEAFF.

The chain employs TRBV4-3 and TRBJ2-5; tentatively, D is TRBD1 or TRBD2 (5 bases each). Deletions cut 0 bases from V and 0 bases from J, with 14 bases between. CDR3 length: 17 amino acids. The V gene's germline CDR1 is LGHNA and CDR2 YSLEER. This CDR3 reads CASSQELEGSNQETQYF. The CDR3 region has the DNA TGCGCCAGCAGCCAAGAATTAGAGGGGAGCAACCAAGAGACCCAGTACTTC.

The chain couples TRBV11-1 to TRBJ1-1, with TRBD1 as a possible D gene (5 bases). The CDR3 consists of 13 residues. V was shortened by 1 base and J by 4 bases, with 7 bases between the two germline ends. Germline CDR1 SGHAT, CDR2 FQDESV (reference sequence). The CDR3 DNA is TGTGCCAGCAGCTTAGGGGGGATCACTGAAGCTTTCTTT. Translating it yields CASSLGGITEAFF.

The rearrangement joins TRBV7-7 to TRBJ2-1; D is unclear. The CDR3 loop spans 13 amino acids. Looked up from germline, CDR1 is SSHAT and CDR2 is FNYEAQ (reference sequence). Trimming removed 2 bases from V and 5 bases from J, with 7 bases in between. The CDR3 region is CASSLSPNNEQFF. For the CDR3, the DNA is TGTGCCAGCAGCTTAAGCCCTAACAATGAGCAGTTCTTC.

This clone was detected only once. V and J are TRBV10-1 and TRBJ2-1; D unclear. CDR1 and CDR2 from the germline V gene are WNHNN and SYGVQD (reference sequence). The CDR3 is 15 amino acids. V dropped 0 bases and J dropped 5 bases, with 11 bases sitting between them. The CDR3 reads CASSESTVLDNEQFF. The CDR3 DNA reads as TGCGCCAGCAGTGAGTCAACAGTATTGGACAATGAGCAGTTCTTC.

The chain employs TRBV7-2 and TRBJ1-1; a possible D gene is TRBD1 (5 bases). The CDR3 is 13 residues long. Between the trimmed V and J ends, which lost 5 bases and 2 bases, there was a span of 9 bases. Looked up from germline, CDR1 is SGHTA and CDR2 is FQGNSA. CDR3 sequence reads: CASSRDFNTEAFF. CDR3 sequence (DNA): TGTGCCAGCAGCCGGGACTTCAACACTGAAGCTTTCTTT.